This T cell receptor (beta chain) was profiled in a study of response to subunit inactivated influenza vaccine. Notes on the study in general: The authors put forward the suggestion that each seasonal influenza vaccination may bring in only a limited number of new T cells.

For this clonotype: As yet, its antigen is unknown.

TCRdb recomputed calls from the RT-PCR reads with MiXCR, one row per CDR3 protein. The table shows 500,000 to 600,000 distinct CDR3 sequences, with approximately 12% occurring only once. The CDR3 consists of 14 residues. V dropped 0 bases and J dropped 3 bases, with 12 bases sitting between them. CDR1 and CDR2 from the germline V gene are DFQATT and SNEGSKA (reference sequence). The V call is TRBV20-1, the J call TRBJ2-7; D is ambiguous. This receptor was identified in a middle-aged man who received an inactivated influenza vaccine. The specimen was PBMCs from blood, collected on the day of vaccination. The CDR3 loop is CSARDPDGNYEQYF. For the CDR3, the DNA is TGCAGTGCTAGAGATCCTGACGGAAACTACGAGCAGTACTTC.